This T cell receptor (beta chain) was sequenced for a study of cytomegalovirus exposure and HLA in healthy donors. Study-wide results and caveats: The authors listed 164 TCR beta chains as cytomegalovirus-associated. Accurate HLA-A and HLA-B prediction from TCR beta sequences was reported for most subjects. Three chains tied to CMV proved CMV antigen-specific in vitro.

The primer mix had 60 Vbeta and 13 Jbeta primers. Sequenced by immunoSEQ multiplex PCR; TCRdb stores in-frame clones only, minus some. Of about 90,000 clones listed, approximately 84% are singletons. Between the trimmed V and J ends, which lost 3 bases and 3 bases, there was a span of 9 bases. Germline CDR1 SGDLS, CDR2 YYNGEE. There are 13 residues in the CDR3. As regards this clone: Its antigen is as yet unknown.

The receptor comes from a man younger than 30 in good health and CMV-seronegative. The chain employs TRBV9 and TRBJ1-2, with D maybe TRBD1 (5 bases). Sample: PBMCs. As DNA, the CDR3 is TGTGCCAGCAGCGGCAGGGTTGACTATGGCTACACCTTC. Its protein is CASSGRVDYGYTF. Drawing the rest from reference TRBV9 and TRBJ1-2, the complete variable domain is DSGVTQTPKHLITATGQRVTLRCSPRSGDLSVYWYQQSLDQGLQFLIQYYNGEERAKGNILERFSAQQFPDLHSELNLSSLELGDSALYFCASSGRVDYGYTFGSGTRLTVV.